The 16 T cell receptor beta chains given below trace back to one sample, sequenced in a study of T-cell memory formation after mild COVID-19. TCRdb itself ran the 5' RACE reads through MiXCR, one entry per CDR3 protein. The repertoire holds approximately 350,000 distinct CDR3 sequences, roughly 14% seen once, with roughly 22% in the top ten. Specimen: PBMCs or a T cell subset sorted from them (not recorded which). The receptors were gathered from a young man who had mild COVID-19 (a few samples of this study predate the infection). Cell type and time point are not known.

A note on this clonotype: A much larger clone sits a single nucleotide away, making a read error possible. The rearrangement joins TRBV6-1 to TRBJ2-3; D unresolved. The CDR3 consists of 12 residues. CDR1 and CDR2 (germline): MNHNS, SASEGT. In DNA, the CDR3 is TGTGCCAGCAGTGTGGTCGCAGAAACGCAGTATTTT. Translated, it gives CASSVVAETQYF.

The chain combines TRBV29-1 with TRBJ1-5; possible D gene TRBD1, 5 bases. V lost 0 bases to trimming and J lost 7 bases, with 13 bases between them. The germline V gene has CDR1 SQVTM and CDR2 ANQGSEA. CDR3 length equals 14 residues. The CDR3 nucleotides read TGCAGCGTTGAAGAAAGGGGCGCAGGGCAGCCCCAGCATTTT. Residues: CSVEERGAGQPQHF.

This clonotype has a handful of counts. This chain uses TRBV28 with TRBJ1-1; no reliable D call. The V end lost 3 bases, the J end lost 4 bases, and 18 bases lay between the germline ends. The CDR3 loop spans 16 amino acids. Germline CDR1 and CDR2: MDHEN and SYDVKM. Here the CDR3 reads CASSFPGGLWSTEAFF. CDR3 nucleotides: TGTGCCAGCAGTTTTCCTGGTGGGCTGTGGAGCACTGAAGCTTTCTTT.

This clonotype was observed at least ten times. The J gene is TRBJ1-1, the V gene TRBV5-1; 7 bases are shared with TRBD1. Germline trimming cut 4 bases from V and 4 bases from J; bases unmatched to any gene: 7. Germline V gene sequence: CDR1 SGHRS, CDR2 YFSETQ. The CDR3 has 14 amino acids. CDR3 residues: CASSQGVGPTEAFF. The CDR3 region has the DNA TGCGCCAGCAGCCAGGGGGTCGGGCCCACTGAAGCTTTCTTT.

The CDR3 is CASSRTPLAGTQETQYF. The DNA for the CDR3 is TGTGCCAGCAGCCGAACACCCCTAGCGGGGACACAAGAGACCCAGTACTTC. V usage is TRBV7-6 and J usage is TRBJ2-5; 9 bases line up with TRBD2. The CDR3 spans 17 residues. J gave up 2 bases and V 5 bases, and 12 bases lay outside the gene matches. Germline V lookup: CDR1 SGHVS, CDR2 FNYEAQ.

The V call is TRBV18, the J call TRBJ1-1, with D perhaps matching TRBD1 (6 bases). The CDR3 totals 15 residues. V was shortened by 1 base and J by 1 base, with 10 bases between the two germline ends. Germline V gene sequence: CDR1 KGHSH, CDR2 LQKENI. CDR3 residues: CASSPLETGNTEAFF. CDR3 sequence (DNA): TGTGCCAGCTCACCACTTGAGACAGGGAACACTGAAGCTTTCTTT.

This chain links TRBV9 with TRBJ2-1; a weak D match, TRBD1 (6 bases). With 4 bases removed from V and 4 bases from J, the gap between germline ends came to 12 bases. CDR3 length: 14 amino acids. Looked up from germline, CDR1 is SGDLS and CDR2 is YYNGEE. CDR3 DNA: TGTGCCAGCAGCACTTCAAGGGGGTACAATGAGCAGTTCTTC. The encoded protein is CASSTSRGYNEQFF.

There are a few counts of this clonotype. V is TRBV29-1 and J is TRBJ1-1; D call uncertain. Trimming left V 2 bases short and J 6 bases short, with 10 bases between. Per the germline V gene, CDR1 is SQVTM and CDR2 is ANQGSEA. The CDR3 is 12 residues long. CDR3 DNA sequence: TGCAGCGTTGAACCCGGCGGGGCTGAAGCTTTCTTT. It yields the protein CSVEPGGAEAFF.

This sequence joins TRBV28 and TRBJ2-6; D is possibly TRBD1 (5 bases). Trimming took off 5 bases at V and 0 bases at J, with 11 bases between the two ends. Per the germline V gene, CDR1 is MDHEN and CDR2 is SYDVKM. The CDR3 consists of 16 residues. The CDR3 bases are TGTGCCAGCAGTCAGGGCAGCCCCTCTGGGGCCAACGTCCTGACTTTC. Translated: CASSQGSPSGANVLTF.

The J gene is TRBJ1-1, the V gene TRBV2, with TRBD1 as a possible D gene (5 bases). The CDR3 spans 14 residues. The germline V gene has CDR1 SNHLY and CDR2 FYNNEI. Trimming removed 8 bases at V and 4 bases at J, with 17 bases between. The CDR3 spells CASRTLGEATEAFF. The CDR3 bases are TGTGCCAGCCGAACTCTGGGGGAGGCCACTGAAGCTTTCTTT.

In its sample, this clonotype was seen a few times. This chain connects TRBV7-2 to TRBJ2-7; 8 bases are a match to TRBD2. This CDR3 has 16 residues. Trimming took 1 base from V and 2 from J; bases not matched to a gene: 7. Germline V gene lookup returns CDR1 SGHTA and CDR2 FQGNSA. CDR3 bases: TGTGCCAGCAGCTTAGTCGCAGCGGGGGCCGCCTACGAGCAGTACTTC. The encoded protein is CASSLVAAGAAYEQYF.

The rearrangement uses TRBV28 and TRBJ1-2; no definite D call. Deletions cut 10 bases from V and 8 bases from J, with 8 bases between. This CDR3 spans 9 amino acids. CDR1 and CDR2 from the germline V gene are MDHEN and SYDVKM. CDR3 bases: TGTGCCACCCGAACAGGCTACACCTTC. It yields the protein CATRTGYTF.

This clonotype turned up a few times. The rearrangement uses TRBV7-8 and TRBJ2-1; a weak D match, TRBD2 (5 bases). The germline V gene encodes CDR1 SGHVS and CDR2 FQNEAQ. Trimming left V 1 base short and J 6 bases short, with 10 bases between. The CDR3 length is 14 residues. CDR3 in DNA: TGTGCCAGCAGCTTAGTACGCACTAGCAATGAGCAGTTCTTC. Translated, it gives CASSLVRTSNEQFF.

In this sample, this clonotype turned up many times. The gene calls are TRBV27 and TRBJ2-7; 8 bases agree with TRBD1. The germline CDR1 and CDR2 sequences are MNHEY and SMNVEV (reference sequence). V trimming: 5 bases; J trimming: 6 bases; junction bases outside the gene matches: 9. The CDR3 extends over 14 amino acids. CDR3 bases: TGTGCCAGCAGTCGCCGACAGGGGCTTGGCGAGCAGTACGTC. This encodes CASSRRQGLGEQYV.

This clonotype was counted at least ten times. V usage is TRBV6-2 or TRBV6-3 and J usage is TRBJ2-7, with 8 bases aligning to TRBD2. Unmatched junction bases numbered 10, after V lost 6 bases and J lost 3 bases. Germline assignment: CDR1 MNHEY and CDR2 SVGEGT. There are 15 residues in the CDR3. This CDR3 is CASSLSGGQLYEQYF. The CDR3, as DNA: TGTGCCAGCAGCCTAAGCGGGGGACAACTCTACGAGCAGTACTTC.

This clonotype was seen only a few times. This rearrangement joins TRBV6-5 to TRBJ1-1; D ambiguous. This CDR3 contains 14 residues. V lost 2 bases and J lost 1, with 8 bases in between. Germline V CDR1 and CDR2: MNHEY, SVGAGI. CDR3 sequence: CASSYLDGNTEAFF. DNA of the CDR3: TGTGCCAGCAGTTACCTCGACGGGAACACTGAAGCTTTCTTT.